This TCR beta chain was identified in a study of blood T cell repertoires in COVID-19. Profiling relied on immunoSEQ multiplex PCR, and the TCRdb table lists in-frame clones only, not all of them. Altogether 150,000 to 200,000 clones are present, 86% being singletons, with the ten largest covering 4%. The V segment lost 5 bases and the J segment 7 bases; nucleotides outside the gene matches: 5. Germline V CDR1 and CDR2: PRHDT, FYEKMQ (reference sequence). The length of the CDR3 is 15 residues. What was sequenced was peripheral blood. The genes are TRBV13 and TRBJ2-3, with 14 positions matching TRBD2. The receptor comes from a woman aged 65 to 85 with acute or convalescent COVID-19. The DNA for the CDR3 is TGTGCCAGCAGCCCAGGACTAGCGGGGGGCAATACGCAGTATTTT. As protein: CASSPGLAGGNTQYF.